The 28 T cell receptor beta chains reported below all come from one sample, sequenced in a study of STAT5B mutations in CD4+ large granular lymphocyte leukemia. Clones were sequenced by immunoSEQ multiplex PCR, and TCRdb holds only the in-frame ones, with some missing. The sample carries more than 20,000 clones, under 90% recorded once. The sequenced sample consisted of CD4+ T cells from blood buffy coats. The receptors come from a human donor in good health.

J is TRBJ2-6 and V is TRBV27; D unresolved. CDR3 length: 13 residues. Germline assignment: CDR1 MNHEY and CDR2 SMNVEV (reference sequence). V lost 7 bases, J lost 1 base, and 5 bases lay in between. CDR3: CASKASGANVLTF. CDR3 DNA sequence: TGTGCCAGCAAGGCTTCTGGGGCCAACGTCCTGACTTTC.

The genes are TRBV11-3 and TRBJ1-1; no firm D call. V lost 5 bases and J lost 3, with 7 bases in between. CDR1 and CDR2 (germline): SGHNT, YENEEA. This CDR3 spans 12 amino acids. The CDR3 sequence: CASSDGYTEAFF. DNA for the CDR3: TGTGCCAGCAGCGACGGTTACACTGAAGCTTTCTTT.

This chain joins TRBV5-4 and TRBJ2-3, with D unresolved. Germline assignment: CDR1 SGHNT and CDR2 YYREEE (reference sequence). V lost 0 bases to trimming and J lost 2 bases, with 1 base between them. The CDR3 contains 12 residues. CDR3 nucleotide sequence: TGTGCCAGCAGCTTGGCCACAGATACGCAGTATTTT. It translates to CASSLATDTQYF. The variable domain in full, with the rest retrieved from reference TRBV5-4 and TRBJ2-3, is ETGVTQSPTHLIKTRGQQVTLRCSSQSGHNTVSWYQQALGQGPQFIFQYYREEENGRGNFPPRFSGLQFPNYSSELNVNALELDDSALYLCASSLATDTQYFGPGTRLTVL.

This clone was seen just once. The chain has TRBV27 and TRBJ2-1; no reliable D call. Trimming pared 4 bases from V and 10 bases from J, leaving 11 bases between. Germline values: CDR1 MNHEY, CDR2 SMNVEV (reference sequence). This CDR3 region has 12 residues. The CDR3 DNA follows: TGTGCCAGCAGTTACCACATAGGCGAGCAGTTCTTC. Translating it yields CASSYHIGEQFF.

V gene TRBV29-1 combines with J gene TRBJ1-2; 10 positions agree with TRBD1. The CDR3 runs 13 residues. In germline, CDR1 is SQVTM, CDR2 ANQGSEA. The V gene end was trimmed by 4 bases and the J gene end by 7 bases; junction bases not matched to a gene: 6. Here the CDR3 reads CSVVTGGAGGYTF. The CDR3 DNA reads TGCAGCGTTGTGACAGGGGGCGCCGGTGGCTACACCTTC.

The CDR3 protein is CASSASGSSSYEQYF. As DNA, the CDR3 is TGTGCCAGCAGCGCTAGCGGTTCAAGCTCCTACGAGCAGTACTTC. V usage is TRBV9 and J usage is TRBJ2-7; 7 bases map to TRBD2. The CDR3 consists of 15 residues. Trimming at V came to 3 bases and at J to 0 bases, leaving 6 bases not matched to a gene. CDR1 and CDR2 from the germline V gene are SGDLS and YYNGEE.

This rearrangement joins TRBV21-1 to TRBJ2-4; the table's D call, TRBD2, has no DNA check behind it. TRBV21-1 is described as a pseudogene. This CDR3 contains 17 residues. The CDR3 region is CASSTRLGEAAKNIQYF. The CDR3 DNA reads TGTGCCAGCAGCACAAGACTGGGGGAGGCAGCCAAAAACATTCAGTACTTC.

With respect to this clone: Distinct nucleotide sequences in the sample also encode this CDR3. The chain joins TRBV5-4 to TRBJ2-6, with a tentative D call TRBD2 (6 bases). The CDR3 totals 15 residues. V was clipped by 0 bases and J by 2 bases, with 6 bases between them. The germline CDR1 and CDR2 sequences are SGHNT and YYREEE (reference sequence). In DNA form, the CDR3 reads TGTGCCAGCAGCTTGGCGGGAGCTGGGGCCAACGTCCTGACTTTC. Protein sequence: CASSLAGAGANVLTF.

This clone was observed a few times. CDR3 coding DNA: TGTGCCTGGAGTGTAGTAACAGGGAGAGGGGTAAGGAATGAGCAGTTCTTC. This gives the protein CAWSVVTGRGVRNEQFF. The chain uses TRBV30 and TRBJ2-1, with D perhaps TRBD1 (6 bases). V was shortened by 0 bases and J by 7 bases, with 22 bases between the two germline ends. The germline V gene encodes CDR1 GTSNPN and CDR2 SVGIG (reference sequence). This CDR3 is 17 amino acids long.

V and J are TRBV5-1 and TRBJ1-1; D is possibly TRBD1 (5 bases). V dropped 3 bases and J dropped 2 bases, with 8 bases sitting between them. CDR1 is SGHRS and CDR2 is YFSETQ in the germline V gene. This CDR3 is 13 amino acids long. CDR3 nucleotide sequence: TGCGCCAGCAGCTATCGGGACAACACTGAAGCTTTCTTT. As protein: CASSYRDNTEAFF. Together with reference TRBV5-1 and TRBJ1-1, the CDR3 gives the full variable domain: KAGVTQTPRYLIKTRGQQVTLSCSPISGHRSVSWYQQTPGQGLQFLFEYFSETQRNKGNFPGRFSGRQFSNSRSEMNVSTLELGDSALYLCASSYRDNTEAFFGQGTRLTVV.

The chain employs TRBV28 and TRBJ1-3, with a weak D call TRBD1 (6 bases). This CDR3 has 14 residues. V was cut by 5 bases and J by 2 bases, with 10 bases left in between. Germline CDR1 MDHEN, CDR2 SYDVKM. This CDR3 reads CASSTTGTGNTIYF. For the CDR3, the DNA is TGTGCCAGCAGTACAACAGGGACTGGAAACACCATATATTTT. Full variable domain (missing parts from reference TRBV28 and TRBJ1-3): DVKVTQSSRYLVKRTGEKVFLECVQDMDHENMFWYRQDPGLGLRLIYFSYDVKMKEKGDIPEGYSVSREKKERFSLILESASTNQTSMYLCASSTTGTGNTIYFGEGSWLTVV.

This clone was found once. The chain employs TRBV2 and TRBJ2-7, with 10 bases identical to TRBD2. With 3 bases clipped from V and 6 bases from J, the junction kept 11 bases outside the gene matches. The CDR3 is 16 amino acids. Germline V lookup: CDR1 SNHLY, CDR2 FYNNEI. As DNA, the CDR3 is TGTGCCAGCAGTGAGGGTTGGGCTAGCGGGAGTCTCGAGCAGTACTTC. Amino acid sequence: CASSEGWASGSLEQYF.

The sample holds one count of this clone. This chain connects TRBV10-2 to TRBJ1-3; 7 nucleotides match TRBD1. CDR3 length equals 15 residues. V shed 3 bases, J shed 7 bases, and the junction held 9 bases outside the gene matches. Germline CDR1 and CDR2: WSHSY and SAAADI. CDR3 in amino acids: CASSDPRQGRNTIYF. The CDR3 DNA sequence: TGCGCCAGCAGTGATCCAAGACAGGGACGTAACACCATATATTTT.

The V gene is TRBV9, the J gene TRBJ2-1, with TRBD2 matching over 13 bases. The CDR3 is 15 residues long. The germline gives CDR1 SGDLS, CDR2 YYNGEE. V gave up 4 bases and J gave up 8 bases; unmatched junction bases: 6. The CDR3 is CASSKTSGRFYEQFF. The CDR3 nucleotides are TGTGCCAGCAGCAAGACTAGCGGGAGGTTCTATGAGCAGTTCTTC. Combining the CDR3 with reference TRBV9 and TRBJ2-1 gives the whole variable domain DSGVTQTPKHLITATGQRVTLRCSPRSGDLSVYWYQQSLDQGLQFLIQYYNGEERAKGNILERFSAQQFPDLHSELNLSSLELGDSALYFCASSKTSGRFYEQFFGPGTRLTVL.

The chain carries TRBV11-1 and TRBJ2-7, with 7 bases aligning to TRBD2. Germline lookup yields CDR1 SGHAT and CDR2 FQDESV (reference sequence). This CDR3 comprises 13 residues. The ends lost 5 bases at V and 4 bases at J; junction bases unmatched: 5. CDR3 sequence: CASSPTGGYEQYF. DNA of the CDR3: TGTGCCAGCAGCCCAACGGGGGGTTACGAGCAGTACTTC.

This clone was seen just once. This sequence joins TRBV5-1 and TRBJ1-1, with D possibly TRBD1 on 6 matching bases. Trimming removed 9 bases at V and 1 base at J, with 22 bases between. The V gene's germline CDR1 is SGHRS and CDR2 YFSETQ. There are 16 residues in the CDR3. CDR3 in DNA: TGCGCCATCCTCACGGGGGGGCGGGAGGGGAACACTGAAGCTTTCTTT. This codes for CAILTGGREGNTEAFF. The whole variable domain, remainder taken from reference TRBV5-1 and TRBJ1-1, is KAGVTQTPRYLIKTRGQQVTLSCSPISGHRSVSWYQQTPGQGLQFLFEYFSETQRNKGNFPGRFSGRQFSNSRSEMNVSTLELGDSALYLCAILTGGREGNTEAFFGQGTRLTVV.

The V and J genes are TRBV5-1 and TRBJ2-3, with TRBD1 as a possible D gene (7 bases). Germline CDR1 reads SGHRS; CDR2 reads YFSETQ. The CDR3 runs 15 residues. Trimming removed 2 bases at V and 3 bases at J, with 13 bases between. The CDR3 coding sequence is TGCGCCAGCAGCTTCGGGGGACAGCGGACAGATACGCAGTATTTT. It encodes CASSFGGQRTDTQYF.

The genes are TRBV7-9 and TRBJ1-3; tentatively, D is TRBD1 (5 bases). This CDR3 has 15 residues. V was shortened by 7 bases and J by 6 bases, with 19 bases between the two germline ends. CDR1 is SEHNR, CDR2 FQNEAQ, per germline (reference sequence). The CDR3 protein is CASTSAGGMANTIYF. CDR3 DNA: TGTGCCAGCACCTCGGCGGGGGGGATGGCAAACACCATATATTTT.

The chain employs TRBV7-9 and TRBJ1-2, with D hard to call. Germline-derived CDR1 and CDR2 are SEHNR and FQNEAQ (reference sequence). The CDR3 is 18 amino acids. The ends were cut back, 0 bases at V and 0 bases at J, with 17 bases in the middle. CDR3 loop: CASSLAIGRPIANYGYTF. The CDR3 region has the DNA TGTGCCAGCAGCTTAGCGATAGGACGGCCGATTGCTAACTATGGCTACACCTTC.

V and J are TRBV28 and TRBJ2-3; TRBD1 agrees at 7 bases. CDR1 MDHEN and CDR2 SYDVKM come from the germline V gene. CDR3 length equals 15 residues. With 5 bases clipped from V and 3 bases from J, the junction kept 8 bases outside the gene matches. In DNA form, the CDR3 reads TGTGCCAGCAGTCCGTGGACAGGACGAACAGATACGCAGTATTTT. Its protein is CASSPWTGRTDTQYF.

The chain joins TRBV7-2 to TRBJ2-4, with 7 bases aligning to TRBD2. CDR1 SGHTA and CDR2 FQGNSA come from the germline V gene. V dropped 1 base and J dropped 10; count of bases not matched to a gene: 7. The CDR3 runs to 14 residues. CDR3 protein: CASSLGSGGGIQYF. Here the CDR3 DNA reads TGTGCCAGCAGCTTAGGTTCTGGGGGGGGGATTCAGTACTTC.

The rearrangement joins TRBV9 to TRBJ2-1; D is unresolved. Deletions cut 3 bases from V and 0 bases from J, with 10 bases between. The CDR3 runs to 15 residues. Germline-derived CDR1 and CDR2 are SGDLS and YYNGEE. DNA for the CDR3: TGTGCCAGCAGCGAGTCGCCGATCTCCTACAATGAGCAGTTCTTC. Residues: CASSESPISYNEQFF.

The chain links TRBV5-6 to TRBJ1-2; D ambiguous. The CDR3 has 14 amino acids. Per germline, CDR1 SGHDT and CDR2 YYEEEE. Trimming removed 0 bases from V and 7 bases from J, with 13 bases in between. The CDR3 DNA reads as TGTGCCAGCAGCTTGGCTGGAGGCGGCCGTGGCTACACCTTC. Its protein product is CASSLAGGGRGYTF.

This clone was detected once. This chain joins TRBV4-3 and TRBJ1-3; TRBD1 is a possible D gene (6 bases). V lost 4 bases and J lost 1, with 17 bases in between. The CDR3 loop spans 17 amino acids. The germline CDR1 and CDR2 sequences are LGHNA and YSLEER. The CDR3 loop reads CASSPEPGGLSGNTIYF. The CDR3 nucleotides are TGCGCCAGCAGCCCCGAGCCGGGGGGCCTATCTGGAAACACCATATATTTT.

This clone showed up just a few times. This chain links TRBV5-1 with TRBJ2-7; 7 positions match TRBD1. There are 12 residues in the CDR3. V gave up 4 bases and J gave up 6 bases; unmatched junction bases: 4. Germline CDR1 SGHRS, CDR2 YFSETQ. The CDR3 region is CASSMTGSEQYF. In nucleotides, the CDR3 is TGCGCCAGCAGCATGACAGGGTCCGAGCAGTACTTC.

This rearrangement joins TRBV19 to TRBJ2-2; a weak D match, TRBD1 (5 bases). V dropped 4 bases and J dropped 6 bases, with 9 bases sitting between them. There are 13 residues in the CDR3. Germline CDR1 reads LNHDA; CDR2 reads SQIVND (reference sequence). The DNA for the CDR3 is TGTGCCAGTAGTACCAGGGTGGCCGGGGAGCTGTTTTTT. Its translation is CASSTRVAGELFF.

The chain is built from TRBV5-1 and TRBJ2-3; no firm D call. V lost 0 bases and J lost 0, with 11 bases in between. Germline V CDR1 and CDR2: SGHRS, YFSETQ. This CDR3 is built from 16 residues. CDR3 nucleotides: TGCGCCAGCAGCTTGGCTGAACACATTAGCACAGATACGCAGTATTTT. Translating it yields CASSLAEHISTDTQYF. The entire variable domain, with the rest obtained from reference TRBV5-1 and TRBJ2-3, is as follows: KAGVTQTPRYLIKTRGQQVTLSCSPISGHRSVSWYQQTPGQGLQFLFEYFSETQRNKGNFPGRFSGRQFSNSRSEMNVSTLELGDSALYLCASSLAEHISTDTQYFGPGTRLTVL.

This clone was detected only once. The chain couples TRBV5-1 to TRBJ2-7; 7 nucleotides match TRBD1. The CDR3 consists of 14 residues. Germline V gene sequence: CDR1 SGHRS, CDR2 YFSETQ. After removal of 2 bases from V and 6 bases from J, the junction contained 8 bases not matched to a gene. DNA for the CDR3: TGCGCCAGCAGCTTCGGTACAGGGGTAGCCGAGCAGTACGTC. The encoded protein is CASSFGTGVAEQYV.